This TCR beta chain was recovered during a study of T-cell reconstitution after alpha-beta-depleted transplantation in children. The study, taken as a whole, reports: Approximately two months post-transplant, alpha-beta T cells reportedly originated from several hundred expanded graft clones. Surviving recipient T cells and thymic progenitors underlay high day-60 TCRbeta diversity in some patients. From newly produced T cells came most of the T-cell counts and diversity one year after transplant.

Germline V CDR1 and CDR2: SGHVS, FNYEAQ. Trimming left V 4 bases short and J 2 bases short, with 9 bases between. The CDR3 has 13 amino acids. A note on this clonotype: Its target is not known.

A library of TCRbeta sequences, prepared with unique molecular identifiers, was generated. Each CDR3 protein gets one entry after TCRdb re-called the PCR reads with MiXCR. The table shows around 800,000 distinct CDR3 sequences, with 16% occurring only once. This sequence joins TRBV7-6 and TRBJ2-7, with D possibly TRBD2 on 5 matching bases. The receptor was isolated from a male patient younger than 18 who had a stem cell transplant for acute lymphoblastic leukemia, so the T cells may come from the graft donor. The starting material was PBMCs, mostly from graft donor cells, obtained 360 days after TCRalphabeta/CD19-depleted stem cell transplant. CDR3 coding DNA: TGTGCCAGCAGCTCTATACTAGCCTACGAGCAGTACTTC. The encoded protein is CASSSILAYEQYF.